A selection of T cell receptor beta chains follows, all from one sample in a study of beta chain features in type 1 diabetes. Method: immunoSEQ multiplex PCR; TCRdb's copy keeps in-frame clones and lacks some. The sample lists about 650,000 clones; roughly 12% were seen once. Sequencing used naive CD4+ T cells from blood. These receptors originate from a man in his thirties or forties with type 1 diabetes. Each CDR3 is given without its conserved first and last residue.

CDR3 length	V gene	J gene	CDR3 protein
14	TRBV19	TRBJ2-2	ASSLRLARSTGELF
10	TRBV7-9	TRBJ1-2	ASSGYSDGYT
10	TRBV10-3	TRBJ2-7	AISDNGDEQY
11	TRBV5-1	TRBJ2-5	ASSLTAEETQY
12	TRBV28	TRBJ2-7	ASSLGGQGSEQY
12	TRBV10-3	TRBJ2-3	AISEQAAADTQY
16	TRBV5-4	TRBJ2-5	ASSDNKLGRRESETQY
13	TRBV5-1	TRBJ2-5	ASSHFSGEQETQY
13	TRBV6-5	TRBJ2-1	ASSPSSGGLHEQF
12	TRBV9	TRBJ2-7	ASSVDPRPYEQY
9	TRBV15	TRBJ2-5	ATSYQETQY
12	TRBV29-1	TRBJ2-1	SAIPGQGVNEQF
11	TRBV5-1	TRBJ1-1	ASSSLADTEAF
12	TRBV7-2	TRBJ2-7	ASSSTGSPREQY
12	TRBV11-2	TRBJ2-1	ASSPGTVYNEQF
11	TRBV9	TRBJ2-5	ASSVRGRETQY
13	TRBV7-2	TRBJ1-2	ASNGIPGERYGYT
12	TRBV28	TRBJ1-3	ASSLTVSGNTIY
13	TRBV7-9	TRBJ2-1	ASSSTSGGATEQF
11	TRBV25-1	TRBJ2-7	ASSEWTGSTSY
12	TRBV9	TRBJ2-2	ASSGMTDPTELF
10	TRBV5-4	TRBJ2-7	ASSPGTYEQY
10	TRBV5-1	TRBJ1-3	ASSAPGNTIY
9	TRBV7-8	TRBJ2-1	ASSRDRALF
13	TRBV11-2	TRBJ2-1	ASSGADNSYNEQF
11	TRBV6-5	TRBJ1-5	ASSRDRDQPQH
11	TRBV5-6	TRBJ2-3	ASSLGDPDTQY
14	TRBV7-2	TRBJ2-1	ASSLVSRGALNEQF
12	TRBV5-1	TRBJ2-3	ASKSGGVTDTQY
10	TRBV30	TRBJ1-5	AWSRDLQPQH
15	TRBV7-9	TRBJ2-7	ASSLGGSRGAVYEQY
13	TRBV18	TRBJ2-5	ASSPNTGDQETQY
17	TRBV10-3	TRBJ2-3	AISEARAWTSGGTDTQY
12	TRBV6-5	TRBJ2-2	ASSHRQHTGELF
14	TRBV28	TRBJ2-5	ASSFAPSGVQETQY
14	TRBV6-5	TRBJ2-1	ASSYSSSGGMNEQF
11	TRBV29-1	TRBJ2-1	SVEGDRGNEQF
14	TRBV4-2	TRBJ1-2	ASSQDGGASNYGYT
12	TRBV5-1	TRBJ2-2	ASSFNRDTGELF
14	TRBV5-8	TRBJ2-6	ASSQRTASGANVLT
14	TRBV13	TRBJ1-1	ASSLSPGGARTEAF
16	TRBV4-2	TRBJ1-6	ASSQEGGLGSYNSPLH
12	TRBV7-9	TRBJ1-2	ASTLDRLNYGYT
10	TRBV30	TRBJ2-7	AWSTGAPEQY
12	TRBV30	TRBJ2-1	AWSVGGTGDEQF
13	TRBV18	TRBJ2-7	ASSPSRGTGYEQY
10	TRBV10-3	TRBJ1-6	AIRDSGAPLH
11	TRBV6-5	TRBJ2-1	ASRAAFYNEQF
12	TRBV25-1	TRBJ1-2	ASSPGQGNYGYT
13	TRBV4-3	TRBJ2-3	ASSLESGPTDTQY
9	TRBV29-1	TRBJ1-2	SAWTGLGYT
11	TRBV19	TRBJ2-7	ASTPGGTYEQY
11	TRBV7-2	TRBJ1-1	ASSFRRETEAF